The 3 T cell receptor beta chains given below trace back to one sample, sequenced in a study of blood T cells in healthy people across ages. With a J-beta primer mix and a sample-barcoded 5' primer, a second PCR ran 7 to 11 cycles. TCRdb used MiXCR to reprocess the 5' RACE reads, holding one entry per CDR3 protein. This table holds nearly 800,000 distinct CDR3 sequences, 25% found once. This sample also belongs to another study, concerning T cells of mothers and their children.

Sequencing was performed on blood. Receptors were obtained from a boy aged 5-17 years in good health.

This chain links TRBV3-1 with TRBJ2-7; D remains ambiguous. Trimming left V 5 bases short and J 2 bases short, with 4 bases between. The CDR3 totals 11 residues. Per germline, CDR1 LGHDT and CDR2 YNNKEL (reference sequence). CDR3 in DNA: TGTGCCAGCAGCACCCCCTACGAGCAGTACTTC. Protein: CASSTPYEQYF.

The gene calls are TRBV4-2 and TRBJ2-1; 9 bases agree with TRBD2. CDR1 is LGHNA and CDR2 is YNFKEQ in the germline V gene. V dropped 2 bases and J dropped 4; count of bases not matched to a gene: 9. The CDR3 covers 17 residues. Here the CDR3 DNA reads TGTGCCAGCAGCCAATACATAGCGGGAGAACCATACAATGAGCAGTTCTTC. Protein product: CASSQYIAGEPYNEQFF.

On this clonotype: A junction boundary mismatches the germline segment, possibly from a read error. V usage is TRBV12-3 or TRBV12-4 and J usage is TRBJ2-3, with a weak D call TRBD2 (5 bases). This CDR3 has 12 amino acids. CDR3 in DNA: TGTGCCAGCAGGGACGGACTGGATACGGAGTATTTT. Its translation: CASRDGLDTEYF.